This is a list of T cell receptor beta chains from one sample in a study of HIV-infected children after antiretroviral therapy interruption. TCRdb called the 3' RACE reads again in MiXCR, with one record for every CDR3 protein. The sample contains about 86,000 distinct CDR3 sequences, about 7% of which appear only once. Source: CD45RA+ CD4+ T cells from PBMCs, pooled from several time points, taken from a donor given antiretroviral therapy, either interrupted or continuous. These receptors were collected from a pool of human donors with HIV. CDR3s include the opening cysteine and the closing phenylalanine or tryptophan. D genes are given only for firm matches.

J gene: TRBJ2-3
CDR3 length: 13
D gene: .
V gene: TRBV12-3/TRBV12-4
CDR3 protein: CASSSRPRDTQYF

J gene: TRBJ2-7
CDR3 length: 12
D gene: .
V gene: TRBV20-1
CDR3 protein: CSATRQAYEQYF

J gene: TRBJ2-5
CDR3 length: 13
D gene: TRBD1
V gene: TRBV27
CDR3 protein: CASTPDRGRTQYF

J gene: TRBJ1-1
CDR3 length: 14
D gene: .
V gene: TRBV6-6
CDR3 protein: CASSPARGTTEAFF

J gene: TRBJ1-4
CDR3 length: 11
D gene: .
V gene: TRBV29-1
CDR3 protein: CSVELLEKLFF

J gene: TRBJ1-4
CDR3 length: 13
D gene: .
V gene: TRBV7-2
CDR3 protein: CASSQQGTEKLFF

J gene: TRBJ1-1
CDR3 length: 18
D gene: .
V gene: TRBV11-2
CDR3 protein: CASSLYSRGGAMNTEAFF

J gene: TRBJ1-1
CDR3 length: 13
D gene: .
V gene: TRBV29-1
CDR3 protein: CSVGPGFEAEAFF

J gene: TRBJ1-5
CDR3 length: 13
D gene: .
V gene: TRBV19
CDR3 protein: CASSSEFYQPQHF

J gene: TRBJ1-2
CDR3 length: 12
D gene: .
V gene: TRBV4-1
CDR3 protein: CASSHYNYGYTF

J gene: TRBJ2-7
CDR3 length: 12
D gene: .
V gene: TRBV29-1
CDR3 protein: CSVQHQRYEQYF

J gene: TRBJ2-1
CDR3 length: 10
D gene: .
V gene: TRBV24-1
CDR3 protein: CATSDSGHSF

J gene: TRBJ2-4
CDR3 length: 17
D gene: .
V gene: TRBV4-3
CDR3 protein: CASSRSGSEGAKNIQYF

J gene: TRBJ2-5
CDR3 length: 15
D gene: TRBD1
V gene: TRBV5-1
CDR3 protein: CASSWDRPGQETQYF

J gene: TRBJ2-5
CDR3 length: 13
D gene: .
V gene: TRBV7-9
CDR3 protein: CASSSTGRETQYF

J gene: TRBJ1-5
CDR3 length: 14
D gene: .
V gene: TRBV7-2
CDR3 protein: CASSPTGSGESQHF

J gene: TRBJ2-6
CDR3 length: 17
D gene: .
V gene: TRBV12-3/TRBV12-4
CDR3 protein: CASSFYGGVSGANVLTF

J gene: TRBJ2-2
CDR3 length: 16
D gene: TRBD1
V gene: TRBV6-7
CDR3 protein: CASSPTGTGLTGELFF

J gene: TRBJ1-1
CDR3 length: 10
D gene: .
V gene: TRBV29-1
CDR3 protein: CSVSQVEAFF

J gene: TRBJ1-6
CDR3 length: 14
D gene: TRBD1
V gene: TRBV19
CDR3 protein: CASSVGQANSPLHF

J gene: TRBJ2-1
CDR3 length: 14
D gene: .
V gene: TRBV10-3
CDR3 protein: CAISESDFHNEQFF

J gene: TRBJ1-5
CDR3 length: 13
D gene: TRBD1
V gene: TRBV19
CDR3 protein: CASRDRGRQPQHF

J gene: TRBJ1-6
CDR3 length: 15
D gene: .
V gene: TRBV10-3
CDR3 protein: CAISGIGVGVSPLHF

J gene: TRBJ2-1
CDR3 length: 14
D gene: .
V gene: TRBV24-1
CDR3 protein: CATSKTQPNNEQFF

J gene: TRBJ1-1
CDR3 length: 13
D gene: TRBD1
V gene: TRBV5-1
CDR3 protein: CASSRDRAPEAFF

J gene: TRBJ1-2
CDR3 length: 16
D gene: .
V gene: TRBV3-1
CDR3 protein: CASSVVSGGANYGYTF

J gene: TRBJ2-1
CDR3 length: 20
D gene: TRBD2
V gene: TRBV28
CDR3 protein: CASSLPGRREQREAQNEQFF

J gene: TRBJ1-3
CDR3 length: 15
D gene: .
V gene: TRBV6-5
CDR3 protein: CASSYVADSGNTIYF

J gene: TRBJ2-5
CDR3 length: 15
D gene: .
V gene: TRBV5-1
CDR3 protein: CASSRWTSEGETQYF

J gene: TRBJ1-6
CDR3 length: 17
D gene: .
V gene: TRBV11-2
CDR3 protein: CASSSAPQGSYNSPLHF

J gene: TRBJ2-7
CDR3 length: 14
D gene: .
V gene: TRBV2
CDR3 protein: CASRTRTSPYEQYF

J gene: TRBJ2-7
CDR3 length: 12
D gene: TRBD1
V gene: TRBV10-1
CDR3 protein: CASAGQGSEQYF

J gene: TRBJ2-5
CDR3 length: 17
D gene: TRBD2
V gene: TRBV5-1
CDR3 protein: CASSRTSGRASGETQYF

J gene: TRBJ2-2
CDR3 length: 12
D gene: .
V gene: TRBV7-9
CDR3 protein: CASSSSSGELFF

J gene: TRBJ1-1
CDR3 length: 11
D gene: .
V gene: TRBV12-3/TRBV12-4
CDR3 protein: CASKGGTEAFF

J gene: TRBJ2-4
CDR3 length: 16
D gene: TRBD1
V gene: TRBV11-1
CDR3 protein: CASSTPNRTGKNIQYF

J gene: TRBJ2-7
CDR3 length: 15
D gene: .
V gene: TRBV10-3
CDR3 protein: CAISGSPGPGNEQYF

J gene: TRBJ1-1
CDR3 length: 13
D gene: .
V gene: TRBV7-2
CDR3 protein: CASTDRKNTEAFF

J gene: TRBJ2-1
CDR3 length: 15
D gene: .
V gene: TRBV5-1
CDR3 protein: CASSFITGSNNEQFF

J gene: TRBJ2-7
CDR3 length: 13
D gene: .
V gene: TRBV7-2
CDR3 protein: CASSLERAYEQYF

J gene: TRBJ2-3
CDR3 length: 12
D gene: .
V gene: TRBV19
CDR3 protein: CASSSRTDTQYF

J gene: TRBJ2-5
CDR3 length: 18
D gene: TRBD1
V gene: TRBV12-5
CDR3 protein: CASGLQAHRGLFQETQYF

J gene: TRBJ2-5
CDR3 length: 14
D gene: .
V gene: TRBV10-3
CDR3 protein: CAISESPGQETQYF

J gene: TRBJ1-6
CDR3 length: 16
D gene: .
V gene: TRBV12-3/TRBV12-4
CDR3 protein: CASSRYRDNSLSPLHF

J gene: TRBJ2-7
CDR3 length: 14
D gene: TRBD2
V gene: TRBV20-1
CDR3 protein: CSAITSGGSHEQYF

J gene: TRBJ1-1
CDR3 length: 14
D gene: .
V gene: TRBV10-3
CDR3 protein: CAISGDMANTEAFF

J gene: TRBJ2-1
CDR3 length: 15
D gene: .
V gene: TRBV11-3
CDR3 protein: CASSHRGNVYNEQFF

J gene: TRBJ1-1
CDR3 length: 14
D gene: .
V gene: TRBV11-2
CDR3 protein: CASSLSPSNTEAFF